This T cell receptor beta chain emerged from a study of CD8 T cells in ankylosing spondylitis. One entry per CDR3 protein, called by TCRdb with MiXCR from the 5' RACE reads. The sample includes 250,000 or so distinct CDR3 sequences, 20% to 30% seen only once; the top ten take about 0.6%. This clonotype appeared many times. Antigen: not known. Study conclusions and caveats: What seemed typical of ankylosing spondylitis blood was a TCR beta motif built from several highly homologous variants. Some of these motif variants have turned up before, in reports on reactive arthritis synovial fluid and blood. Within peripheral blood, clones linked to disease were CD8+ and relatively rare.

CDR3 size: 13 residues. Germline V lookup: CDR1 DFQATT, CDR2 SNEGSKA (reference sequence). The ends were cut back, 3 bases at V and 6 bases at J, with 11 bases in the middle. The rearrangement links TRBV20-1 to TRBJ2-2; D unresolved. This clonotype was sampled from a male donor with ankylosing spondylitis or in good health (not recorded which). Sequencing was performed on blood, either unsorted or a sorted T cell fraction (not recorded which). The CDR3 nucleotides read TGCAGTGCTAGCAGTCAGCGCGCCGGGGAGCTGTTTTTT. Protein: CSASSQRAGELFF.